This T cell receptor beta chain was identified in a study of cytomegalovirus exposure and HLA in healthy donors. The V and J ends lost 1 base and 0 bases respectively, with 7 bases between them. The CDR3 has 14 residues. Per germline, CDR1 GTSNPN and CDR2 SVGIG (reference sequence). Worth noting for this clone: The antigen is not known.

Vbeta (60) and Jbeta (13) primers were used in the PCR. This table comes from immunoSEQ multiplex PCR, and its TCRdb copy is limited to in-frame clones, with some not included. This sample has about 120,000 clones; approximately 80% occur once, and the top ten carry roughly 5.6%. Study-level results: An analysis done earlier found most TCR beta V segments productive about 87% or about 30% of the time.

The sample consisted of PBMCs. The chain carries TRBV30 and TRBJ2-1; D remains ambiguous. This receptor was obtained from a man aged 30 to 45 in good health and CMV-seropositive. CDR3 DNA sequence: TGTGCCTGGAGTGGAGCAAGCTCCTACAATGAGCAGTTCTTC. It yields the protein CAWSGASSYNEQFF.